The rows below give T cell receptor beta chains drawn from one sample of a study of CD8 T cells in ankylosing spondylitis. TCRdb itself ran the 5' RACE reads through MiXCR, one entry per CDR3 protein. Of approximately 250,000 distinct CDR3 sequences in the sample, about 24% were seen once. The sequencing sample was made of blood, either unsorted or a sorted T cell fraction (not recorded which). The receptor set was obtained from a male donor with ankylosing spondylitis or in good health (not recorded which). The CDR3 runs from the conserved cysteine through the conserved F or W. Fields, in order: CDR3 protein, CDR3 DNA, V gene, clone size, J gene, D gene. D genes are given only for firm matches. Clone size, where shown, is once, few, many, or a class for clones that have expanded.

CASSATQKSAGNTIYF TGTGCCAGCAGCGCAACCCAAAAATCGGCTGGAAACACCATATATTTT TRBV2 - TRBJ1-3 -
CSATTGRDIAYEQYF TGCAGTGCTACGACGGGAAGGGACATTGCCTACGAGCAGTACTTC TRBV20-1 many TRBJ2-7 -
CASRTSGGPNTGELFF TGTGCCAGCAGAACTAGCGGGGGCCCGAACACCGGGGAGCTGTTTTTT TRBV6-1 few TRBJ2-2 TRBD2
CASSARLAGGGETQYF TGTGCCAGCAGTGCCCGACTAGCGGGGGGGGGAGAGACCCAGTACTTC TRBV6-1 once TRBJ2-5 TRBD2
CASGQAGFYEQYF TGTGCCAGCGGCCAAGCGGGATTTTACGAGCAGTACTTC TRBV6-1 few TRBJ2-7 TRBD2
CASSFAGQGYEQYF TGCGCCAGCAGCTTCGCGGGACAGGGCTACGAGCAGTACTTC TRBV5-1 few TRBJ2-7 TRBD1
CASSLARGAEEQYF TGTGCCAGCAGTTTAGCGCGGGGGGCGGAGGAGCAGTACTTC TRBV12-3/TRBV12-4 many TRBJ2-7 TRBD2
CATSDPPAGRLNTGELFF TGTGCCACCAGTGATCCCCCGGCGGGACGACTTAACACCGGGGAGCTGTTTTTT TRBV24-1 many TRBJ2-2 -
CAIRGGAYNEQFF TGTGCCATCAGGGGGGGAGCCTACAATGAGCAGTTCTTC TRBV10-3 few TRBJ2-1 -
CSAGERRGYGYTF TGCAGTGCCGGGGAACGGCGTGGTTATGGCTACACCTTC TRBV20-1 - TRBJ1-2 -
CASNRGPNTEAFF TGTGCCAGCAACAGGGGCCCGAACACTGAAGCTTTCTTT TRBV6-1 - TRBJ1-1 TRBD1
CSARVASGGADTQYF TGCAGTGCTAGAGTCGCTAGCGGGGGGGCAGATACGCAGTATTTT TRBV20-1 many TRBJ2-3 TRBD2
CASSLEGSRDQPQHF TGTGCCAGCAGCTTGGAGGGCAGCCGAGATCAGCCCCAGCATTTT TRBV5-5 - TRBJ1-5 -
CASTPTASKNSPLHF TGTGCCAGCACCCCGACGGCGAGCAAAAATTCACCCCTCCACTTT TRBV2 - TRBJ1-6 -
CSADTTGGANEQYF TGCAGTGCCGACACTACAGGGGGCGCGAACGAGCAGTACTTC TRBV20-1 - TRBJ2-7 TRBD1
CSARSPIPQETQYF TGCAGTGCTAGATCCCCAATCCCCCAAGAGACCCAGTACTTC TRBV20-1 few TRBJ2-5 -
CSARVFPRVEETQYF TGCAGTGCTAGGGTTTTTCCGAGGGTCGAAGAGACCCAGTACTTC TRBV20-1 - TRBJ2-5 -
CSARDARTGGARGEQYF TGCAGTGCTAGAGATGCCCGGACAGGGGGCGCCAGGGGCGAGCAGTACTTC TRBV20-1 many TRBJ2-7 TRBD1
CSARPPGLAGEWTDTQYF TGCAGTGCTAGACCACCGGGACTAGCGGGGGAGTGGACAGATACGCAGTATTTT TRBV20-1 few TRBJ2-3 TRBD2
CASRDQQGASREQYF TGTGCCAGTAGGGACCAACAGGGGGCTTCGCGCGAGCAGTACTTC TRBV19 - TRBJ2-7 TRBD1
CSAPRLGGEEQFF TGCAGCGCCCCCCGTTTAGGGGGGGAGGAGCAGTTCTTC TRBV29-1 - TRBJ2-1 -
CASSLTAGKAGIQYF TGCGCCAGCAGCTTGACGGCCGGAAAGGCTGGCATTCAGTACTTC TRBV5-1 many TRBJ2-4 -
CASSEVWKDLSRGYTF TGTGCCAGCAGTGAAGTATGGAAGGATCTCTCTAGGGGCTACACCTTC TRBV6-1 - TRBJ1-2 -
CSAPRAGGRYEQYF TGCAGTGCCCCCCGCGCGGGGGGCCGCTACGAGCAGTACTTC TRBV20-1 few TRBJ2-7 TRBD2
CASSQDPSGTGDEQFF TGTGCCAGCAGCCAAGATCCGAGCGGGACCGGCGATGAGCAGTTCTTC TRBV4-2 - TRBJ2-1 TRBD2
CASRSSWGPDTQYF TGTGCCAGCAGATCTAGCTGGGGCCCAGATACGCAGTATTTT TRBV6-1 few TRBJ2-3 -
CAIRTGETQYF TGTGCCATCCGGACTGGAGAGACCCAGTACTTC TRBV10-3 few TRBJ2-5 -
CSATGDQPEGQETQYF TGCAGTGCTACCGGGGACCAGCCGGAGGGCCAAGAGACCCAGTACTTC TRBV20-1 - TRBJ2-5 -
CASSYSFAQSSYNEQFF TGTGCCAGCAGTTACTCCTTCGCCCAGAGCTCCTACAATGAGCAGTTCTTC TRBV6-5 - TRBJ2-1 -